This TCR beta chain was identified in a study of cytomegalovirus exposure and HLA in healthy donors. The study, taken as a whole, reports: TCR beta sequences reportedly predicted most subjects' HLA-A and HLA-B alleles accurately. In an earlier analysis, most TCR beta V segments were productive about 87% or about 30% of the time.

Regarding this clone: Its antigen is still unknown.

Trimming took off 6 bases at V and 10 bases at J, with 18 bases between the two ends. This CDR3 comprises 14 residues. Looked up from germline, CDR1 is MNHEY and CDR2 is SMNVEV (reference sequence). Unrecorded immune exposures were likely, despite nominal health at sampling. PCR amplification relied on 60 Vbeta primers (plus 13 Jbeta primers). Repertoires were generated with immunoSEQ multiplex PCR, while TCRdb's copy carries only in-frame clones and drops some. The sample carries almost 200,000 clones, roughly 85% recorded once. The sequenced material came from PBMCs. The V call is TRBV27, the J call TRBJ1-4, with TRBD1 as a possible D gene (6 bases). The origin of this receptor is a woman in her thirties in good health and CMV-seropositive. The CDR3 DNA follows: TGTGCCAGCAGCCTAACAACAGGGATCGGAAAACTGTTTTTT. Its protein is CASSLTTGIGKLFF. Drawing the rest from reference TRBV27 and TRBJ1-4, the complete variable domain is EAQVTQNPRYLITVTGKKLTVTCSQNMNHEYMSWYRQDPGLGLRQIYYSMNVEVTDKGDVPEGYKVSRKEKRNFPLILESPSPNQTSLYFCASSLTTGIGKLFFGSGTQLSVL.